This T cell receptor (beta chain) stems from a study of control samples from healthy donors and cancer patients. Generated by immunoSEQ multiplex PCR, the TCRdb table keeps only in-frame clones and is missing some. The profile shows 200,000 or so clones, roughly nine tenths of them singletons. The CDR3 sequence is 15 residues long. Germline CDR1 reads SGHNT; CDR2 reads YYREEE (reference sequence). V lost 2 bases to trimming and J lost 4 bases; unmatched junction nucleotides: 5. With respect to this clone: The same CDR3 is also encoded by other DNA sequences in this sample.

The chain is built from TRBV5-4 and TRBJ2-2; TRBD1 agrees at 7 bases. The clonotype originates from a man between 25 and 39 years old in good health. What was sequenced was blood. CDR3 amino acids: CASSLQGRGTGELFF. The DNA for the CDR3 is TGTGCCAGCAGCTTACAGGGGCGTGGCACCGGGGAGCTGTTTTTT.